These 23 T cell receptor beta chains originate from one sample sequenced in a study of T cells in tuberculosis. The repertoire was sequenced with immunoSEQ multiplex PCR; TCRdb's copy has only in-frame clones and lacks some. This table has 30,000 to 40,000 clones, over 85% appearing once. The time point denotes: new active TB diagnosis, blood taken before or within 7 days of starting treatment. This sample comprised PBMCs, obtained at tuberculosis diagnosis. The receptors were gathered from an adult with tuberculosis.

In this sample, this clone turned up once. The chain has TRBV5-1 and TRBJ1-1, with 7 positions matching TRBD1. The CDR3 covers 16 residues. CDR1 is SGHRS and CDR2 is YFSETQ in the germline V gene. The J segment lost 2 bases and the V segment lost 3 bases, leaving 10 bases of the junction unmatched. CDR3 nucleotides: TGCGCCAGCAGCTCGAGACGGACAGGACTTAACACTGAAGCTTTCTTT. Its translation: CASSSRRTGLNTEAFF.

V is TRBV4-1 and J is TRBJ2-5; 8 bases map to TRBD2. The CDR3 totals 18 residues. Germline-derived CDR1 and CDR2 are MGHRA and YSYEKL. J lost 5 bases, V lost 0 bases, and 14 bases had no gene match. Here the CDR3 reads CASSQDGLPSGSDETQYF. In DNA, the CDR3 is TGCGCCAGCAGCCAAGATGGTTTACCTAGCGGGTCCGATGAGACCCAGTACTTC.

V is TRBV9 and J is TRBJ2-3; 11 bases agree with TRBD2. V gave up 3 bases and J gave up 2 bases; unmatched junction bases: 2. CDR3 length: 15 amino acids. Germline values: CDR1 SGDLS, CDR2 YYNGEE. The CDR3 here is CASSGLAGPTDTQYF. The DNA of the CDR3 is TGTGCCAGCAGCGGACTAGCGGGACCCACAGATACGCAGTATTTT.

The rearrangement links TRBV28 to TRBJ2-1; 9 nucleotides line up with TRBD1. J was trimmed by 7 bases and V by 5 bases; bases with no gene match: 6. The CDR3 length is 14 residues. Per germline, CDR1 MDHEN and CDR2 SYDVKM. The CDR3 region has the DNA TGTGCCAGCAGTCCCCGGGACAGGGAAAATGAGCAGTTCTTC. Encoded protein: CASSPRDRENEQFF.

The CDR3 DNA follows: TGTGCCACCAGCCCTCGACAGGGGGGACAAGAGACCCAGTACTTC. Translating it yields CATSPRQGGQETQYF. The gene calls are TRBV15 and TRBJ2-5; the match to TRBD1 covers 9 bases. CDR3 length equals 15 residues. V lost 5 bases to trimming and J lost 2 bases; unmatched junction nucleotides: 6. In germline, CDR1 is LNHNV, CDR2 YYDKDF (reference sequence).

V usage is TRBV6-1 and J usage is TRBJ2-5; 9 nucleotides line up with TRBD2. V lost 2 bases and J lost 6; bases outside the gene matches: 4. There are 14 residues in the CDR3. CDR1 MNHNS and CDR2 SASEGT come from the germline V gene. CDR3 loop: CASSESAGGQTQYF. The CDR3 coding sequence is TGTGCCAGCAGTGAATCTGCGGGAGGGCAGACCCAGTACTTC.

This clone was picked up a small number of times. The chain is built from TRBV9 and TRBJ1-1; possibly TRBD1 for D (6 bases). Germline V gives CDR1 SGDLS, CDR2 YYNGEE. Trimming left V 0 bases short and J 0 bases short, with 18 bases between. This CDR3 spans 18 amino acids. CDR3 nucleotides: TGTGCCAGCAGCGTAGCTCGGGGGGCGGGGGCCATGAACACTGAAGCTTTCTTT. This gives the protein CASSVARGAGAMNTEAFF.

This clone has just one count. V usage is TRBV2 and J usage is TRBJ2-7, with D perhaps TRBD1 (7 bases). Germline V gene sequence: CDR1 SNHLY, CDR2 FYNNEI. Deletions cut 4 bases from V and 12 bases from J, with 19 bases between. This CDR3 spans 13 amino acids. DNA for the CDR3: TGTGCCAGCAGTGCGCCGGGACAGCGGGCCGGGTACTTC. It translates to CASSAPGQRAGYF.

The chain has TRBV6-6 and TRBJ2-7; 10 positions agree with TRBD1. There are 14 residues in the CDR3. In germline, CDR1 is MNHNY, CDR2 SVGAGI (reference sequence). Unmatched junction bases numbered 11, after V lost 8 bases and J lost 7 bases. For the CDR3, the DNA is TGTGCCAGCCAGGCCGGGACAGGGGTCGAAGAGCAGTACTTC. It encodes CASQAGTGVEEQYF.

This clone has only one observation. The rearrangement joins TRBV9 to TRBJ2-7, with 8 bases aligning to TRBD2. CDR3 length equals 14 residues. Per the germline V gene, CDR1 is SGDLS and CDR2 is YYNGEE. Trimming at V came to 4 bases and at J to 7 bases, leaving 10 bases not matched to a gene. CDR3 residues: CASSPSGGMREQYF. In DNA, the CDR3 is TGTGCCAGCAGCCCATCGGGGGGGATGCGAGAGCAGTACTTC.

The chain recombines TRBV5-1 with TRBJ2-5; D is ambiguous. CDR1 and CDR2 from the germline V gene are SGHRS and YFSETQ. This CDR3 is 14 amino acids long. V shed 7 bases and J shed 4 bases, with 17 bases lying between them. The CDR3 nucleotides read TGCGCCAGCCTAACCAGGCCCGGCGTAGAGACCCAGTACTTC. It translates to CASLTRPGVETQYF.

The chain combines TRBV19 with TRBJ1-1; 8 nucleotides align to TRBD1. The length of the CDR3 is 16 residues. Unmatched junction bases numbered 10, after V lost 3 bases and J lost 4 bases. CDR1 and CDR2 (germline): LNHDA, SQIVND (reference sequence). The CDR3 coding sequence is TGTGCCAGTAGTATCCCTGACAGGGGAAGTGGCACTGAAGCTTTCTTT. It translates to CASSIPDRGSGTEAFF.

The rearrangement joins TRBV6-5 to TRBJ2-2, with D possibly matching TRBD1 (5 bases). Germline V lookup: CDR1 MNHEY, CDR2 SVGAGI. V dropped 0 bases and J dropped 5 bases, with 10 bases sitting between them. This CDR3 comprises 15 residues. The CDR3 DNA reads TGTGCCAGCAGTTACTCGATGGCAGGGACCGGGGAGCTGTTTTTT. Amino acid sequence: CASSYSMAGTGELFF.

Details on this clone: Other DNA sequences in this specimen translate into the identical CDR3. The chain has TRBV2 and TRBJ1-4, with 9 bases fitting TRBD1. J lost 10 bases, V lost 7 bases, and 13 bases had no gene match. Germline lookup yields CDR1 SNHLY and CDR2 FYNNEI. This CDR3 is built from 15 residues. The chain's CDR3 is CASTSPDRGQGKLFF. The CDR3 bases are TGTGCCAGCACCTCTCCGGACAGGGGCCAAGGAAAACTGTTTTTT.

The chain recombines TRBV18 with TRBJ2-5, with 10 bases matching TRBD1. The CDR3 extends over 14 amino acids. Germline CDR1 reads KGHSH; CDR2 reads LQKENI. J lost 3 bases, V lost 6 bases, and 4 bases had no gene match. CDR3 in DNA: TGTGCCAGCTCGGTGGACAGGGGGGAAGAGACCCAGTACTTC. As protein: CASSVDRGEETQYF.

The chain joins TRBV19 to TRBJ2-7; tentatively, D is TRBD2 (6 bases). V lost 5 bases and J 7 bases, leaving 27 bases between the germline ends. CDR1 is LNHDA and CDR2 is SQIVND in the germline V gene (reference sequence). The CDR3 sequence is 17 residues long. The CDR3 DNA is TGTGCCAGTAGTGCAAACGGGTTTTTTGGCACCGCGGGGGAGCAGTACTTC. Its translation is CASSANGFFGTAGEQYF.

In nucleotides, the CDR3 is TGTGCCAGCAGCGTTAAGGAAGGACAGCTCTCCTTGAACACTGAAGCTTTCTTT. This codes for CASSVKEGQLSLNTEAFF. The rearrangement uses TRBV5-5 and TRBJ1-1; D is possibly TRBD1 (6 bases). The V gene lost 4 bases and the J gene lost 0 bases, with 22 bases spanning the gap. Germline V gene data show CDR1 as SGHKS and CDR2 as YYEKEE (reference sequence). The CDR3 contains 18 residues.

This clone has just one count. The V gene is TRBV7-3, the J gene TRBJ2-3; D remains ambiguous. The CDR3 extends over 14 amino acids. The germline V gene has CDR1 SGHTA and CDR2 FQGTGA. Trimming removed 5 bases from V and 6 bases from J, with 15 bases in between. The CDR3 sequence: CASSRQSGWDTQYF. CDR3 nucleotide sequence: TGTGCCAGCAGCCGGCAGTCGGGTTGGGATACGCAGTATTTT. The full variable domain, in which reference TRBV7-3 and TRBJ2-3 provide the parts outside the CDR3, is GAGVSQTPSNKVTEKGKYVELRCDPISGHTALYWYRQSLGQGPEFLIYFQGTGAADDSGLPNDRFFAVRPEGSVSTLKIQRTERGDSAVYLCASSRQSGWDTQYFGPGTRLTVL.

CDR3 DNA: TGCGCCAGCTCGACAGCACCTAATGAAAAACTGTTTTTT. It is translated as CASSTAPNEKLFF. The genes are TRBV5-1 and TRBJ1-4; tentatively, D is TRBD1 (5 bases). The V gene's germline CDR1 is SGHRS and CDR2 YFSETQ. Between the trimmed V and J ends, which lost 7 bases and 3 bases, there was a span of 10 bases. The CDR3 totals 13 residues.

J is TRBJ2-1 and V is TRBV4-1, with 13 bases aligning to TRBD2. V gave up 0 bases and J gave up 5 bases; unmatched junction bases: 7. CDR3 length equals 18 residues. From germline, CDR1 is MGHRA and CDR2 YSYEKL. Here the CDR3 reads CASSQDPGLAGMDNEQFF. DNA of the CDR3: TGCGCCAGCAGCCAAGACCCGGGACTAGCGGGAATGGACAATGAGCAGTTCTTC.

The chain is built from TRBV4-1 and TRBJ1-2; 9 nucleotides align to TRBD1. The CDR3 has 14 residues. Unmatched junction bases numbered 6, after V lost 3 bases and J lost 7 bases. Germline V gene sequence: CDR1 MGHRA, CDR2 YSYEKL. The CDR3 is CASSQDRGQGGYTF. The CDR3 DNA reads as TGCGCCAGCAGCCAGGATAGGGGACAGGGTGGCTACACCTTC.

The gene calls are TRBV7-6 and TRBJ1-2, with D possibly TRBD1 on 6 matching bases. Trimming pared 6 bases from V and 8 bases from J, leaving 16 bases between. Germline CDR1 SGHVS, CDR2 FNYEAQ. This CDR3 is built from 13 residues. The CDR3 DNA reads TGTGCCAGCAGTTCGGACAGTTTGGGCGGCTACACCTTC. Its protein product is CASSSDSLGGYTF.

The chain has TRBV5-1 and TRBJ2-2; tentatively, D is TRBD1 (6 bases). This CDR3 comprises 15 residues. The V end was cut by 4 bases, the J end by 3 bases, with 13 bases between. CDR1 SGHRS and CDR2 YFSETQ come from the germline V gene. CDR3 region: CASSEGYRDTGELFF. The CDR3 region has the DNA TGCGCCAGCAGCGAGGGATACAGGGACACCGGGGAGCTGTTTTTT.